This TCR beta chain is from a study of T cell repertoires in cytomegalovirus infection. Study at large: CMV epitopes used comprised recently identified HLA-C-restricted ones and well-studied HLA-B-restricted ones. Evidence of both CMV infection and a matching HLA type came from public TCR beta signatures.

There are 15 residues in the CDR3. Trimming at V came to 2 bases and at J to 3 bases, leaving 4 bases not matched to a gene. CDR1 is SGHRS, CDR2 YFSETQ, per germline. TCRdb ran MiXCR on the reads and lists one entry per CDR3 protein. The table includes about 920,000 distinct CDR3 sequences, less than 35% detected once. About this clonotype: The target antigen is unknown.

Sequences were derived from cultured CD8+ T cells from PBMCs, sampled from culture after CMV antigen stimulation. The sequence was collected from a human donor in good health (CMV status not recorded). Some clones in this sample may be carry-over from other donors' samples. J is TRBJ2-1 and V is TRBV5-1, with TRBD1 matching 8 bases. DNA for the CDR3: TGCGCCAGCAGCTTCCGGACAGGGAACTACAATGAGCAGTTCTTC. Its protein product is CASSFRTGNYNEQFF.